The clone carrying this T cell receptor (beta chain) was recorded a few times. Antigen: not known. Trimming shortened V by 3 bases and J by 0 bases, and 6 bases separated the two germline ends. This CDR3 has 14 residues. CDR1 SGHAT and CDR2 FQNNGV come from the germline V gene. TCRdb re-called the RT-PCR reads through MiXCR, storing one row per CDR3 protein. The sample shows roughly 170,000 distinct CDR3 sequences, nearly 9.5% of them seen only once. The data derive from a study of response to subunit inactivated influenza vaccine. Study findings and constraints: Authors suggested each seasonal influenza vaccination recruits few new T cells.

The V and J genes are TRBV11-2 and TRBJ1-3; D uncertain. The TCR comes from a man in his fifties who received an inactivated influenza vaccine. Sequences were derived from non-naive T cells sorted from PBMCs, sampled on the day of vaccination. CDR3 sequence (DNA): TGTGCCAGCAGCTTGGGATTCTCTGGAAACACCATATATTTT. Translation gives CASSLGFSGNTIYF.